These 3 T cell receptor beta chains originate from one sample sequenced in a study of OX40 agonist ivuxolimab in advanced cancers. Sequenced by immunoSEQ multiplex PCR; TCRdb stores in-frame clones only, minus some. The data hold tens of thousands of clones, with approximately 90% observed a single time. The sequencing here drew on CD4+ or CD8+ T cells sorted from blood, taken in a trial of the OX40 agonist ivuxolimab. Receptors were obtained from an adult with an advanced solid tumor such as melanoma, head and neck, liver or kidney cancer.

This chain joins TRBV5-1 and TRBJ2-1, with TRBD2 matching 14 bases. CDR3 length: 16 amino acids. Germline V gene lookup returns CDR1 SGHRS and CDR2 YFSETQ. V shed 4 bases and J 2 bases; nucleotides not matched to a gene: 2. The CDR3 DNA reads TGCGCCAGCAGCGGGGGACTAGCGGGGGCCTACAATGAGCAGTTCTTC. Residues: CASSGGLAGAYNEQFF.

V usage is TRBV28 and J usage is TRBJ2-7; TRBD2 matches at 8 bases. The CDR3 spans 14 residues. With V trimmed by 8 bases and J by 5 bases, 11 bases remained unmatched. Germline V gene data show CDR1 as MDHEN and CDR2 as SYDVKM. CDR3 DNA: TGTGCCAGCTCGGTAGCGGGGAGAGTAAACGAGCAGTACTTC. Its translation: CASSVAGRVNEQYF.

This chain links TRBV28 with TRBJ2-2; possible D gene TRBD2, 5 bases. Germline V CDR1 and CDR2: MDHEN, SYDVKM. V was pared by 11 bases and J by 5 bases, with 15 bases between. The CDR3 spans 13 residues. CDR3 nucleotides: TGTGCCTCGTCCCCCCGGGGAACCGGGGAGCTGTTTTTT. This translates into CASSPRGTGELFF.